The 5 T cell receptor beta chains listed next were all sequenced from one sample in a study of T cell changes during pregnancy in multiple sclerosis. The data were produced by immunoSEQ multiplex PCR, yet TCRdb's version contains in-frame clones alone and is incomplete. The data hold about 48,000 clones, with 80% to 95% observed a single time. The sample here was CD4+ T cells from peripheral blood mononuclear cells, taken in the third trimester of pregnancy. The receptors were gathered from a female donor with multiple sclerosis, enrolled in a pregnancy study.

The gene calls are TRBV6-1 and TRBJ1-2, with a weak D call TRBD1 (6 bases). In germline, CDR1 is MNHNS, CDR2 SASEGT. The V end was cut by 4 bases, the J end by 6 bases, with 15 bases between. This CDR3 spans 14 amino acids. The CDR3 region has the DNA TGTGCCAGCAGTGGGGGAAACAGGGTTCATGGCTACACCTTC. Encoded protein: CASSGGNRVHGYTF.

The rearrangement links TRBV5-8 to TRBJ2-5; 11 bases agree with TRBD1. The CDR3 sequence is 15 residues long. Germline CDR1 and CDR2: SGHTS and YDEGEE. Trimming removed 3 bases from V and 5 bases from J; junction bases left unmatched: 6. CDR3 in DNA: TGTGCCAGCAGCTCAAGGACAGGGGGCGTTGAGACCCAGTACTTC. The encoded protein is CASSSRTGGVETQYF.

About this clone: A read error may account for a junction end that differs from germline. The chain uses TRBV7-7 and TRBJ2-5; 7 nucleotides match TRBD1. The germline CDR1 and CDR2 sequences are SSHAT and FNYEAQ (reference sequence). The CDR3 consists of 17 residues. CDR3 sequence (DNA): TGTGCTAGCAGCTTATCCGGACAGGATTTCTTGTGGGAGACCCAGTACTTC. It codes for CASSLSGQDFLWETQYF. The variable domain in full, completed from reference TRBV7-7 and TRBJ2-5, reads GAGVSQSPRYKVTKRGQDVTLRCDPISSHATLYWYQQALGQGPEFLTYFNYEAQPDKSGLPSDRFSAERPEGSISTLTIQRTEQRDSAMYRCASSLSGQDFLWETQYFGPGTRLLVL.

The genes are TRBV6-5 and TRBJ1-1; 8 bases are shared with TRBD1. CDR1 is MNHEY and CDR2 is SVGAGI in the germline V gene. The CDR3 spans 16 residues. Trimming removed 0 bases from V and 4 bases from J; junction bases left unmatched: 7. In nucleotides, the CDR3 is TGTGCCAGCAGTTACTCGATTGGGACAGGAGGCACTGAAGCTTTCTTT. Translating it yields CASSYSIGTGGTEAFF.

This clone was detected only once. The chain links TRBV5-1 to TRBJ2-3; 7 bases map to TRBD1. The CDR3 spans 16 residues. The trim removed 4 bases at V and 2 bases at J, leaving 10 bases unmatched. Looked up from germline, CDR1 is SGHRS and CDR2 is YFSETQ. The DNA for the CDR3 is TGCGCCAGCAGCCCCCACCGGGACAGCTTCACAGATACGCAGTATTTT. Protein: CASSPHRDSFTDTQYF. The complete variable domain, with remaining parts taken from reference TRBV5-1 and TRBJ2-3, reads KAGVTQTPRYLIKTRGQQVTLSCSPISGHRSVSWYQQTPGQGLQFLFEYFSETQRNKGNFPGRFSGRQFSNSRSEMNVSTLELGDSALYLCASSPHRDSFTDTQYFGPGTRLTVL.